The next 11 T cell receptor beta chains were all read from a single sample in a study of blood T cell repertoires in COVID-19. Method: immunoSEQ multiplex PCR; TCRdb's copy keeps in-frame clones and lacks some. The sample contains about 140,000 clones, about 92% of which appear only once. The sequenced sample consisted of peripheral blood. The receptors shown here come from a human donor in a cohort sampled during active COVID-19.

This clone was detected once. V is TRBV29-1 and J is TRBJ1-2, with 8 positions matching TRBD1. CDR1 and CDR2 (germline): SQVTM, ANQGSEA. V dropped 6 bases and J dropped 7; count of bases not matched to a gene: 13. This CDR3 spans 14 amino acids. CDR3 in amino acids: CSVFVGQGQVGYTF. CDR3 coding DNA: TGCAGCGTATTCGTCGGACAGGGACAGGTTGGCTACACCTTC.

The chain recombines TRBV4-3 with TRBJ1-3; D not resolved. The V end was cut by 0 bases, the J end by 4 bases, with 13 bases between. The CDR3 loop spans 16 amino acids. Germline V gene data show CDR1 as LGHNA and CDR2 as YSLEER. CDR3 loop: CASSQDLGSKGNTIYF. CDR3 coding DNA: TGCGCCAGCAGCCAAGATCTGGGCAGCAAAGGAAACACCATATATTTT.

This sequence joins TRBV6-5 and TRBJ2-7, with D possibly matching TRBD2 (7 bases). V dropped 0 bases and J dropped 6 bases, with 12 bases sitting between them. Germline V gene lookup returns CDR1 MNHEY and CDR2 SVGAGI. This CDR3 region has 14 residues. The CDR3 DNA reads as TGTGCCAGCAGTTACTCCGGGGAGGGGGGCGAGCAGTACTTC. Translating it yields CASSYSGEGGEQYF.

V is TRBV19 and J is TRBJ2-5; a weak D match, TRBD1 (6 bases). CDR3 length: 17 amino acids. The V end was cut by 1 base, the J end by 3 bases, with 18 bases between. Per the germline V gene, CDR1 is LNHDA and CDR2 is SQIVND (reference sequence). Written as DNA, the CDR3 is TGTGCCAGTAGTATAGCCCTAGCTAGGGGACATAAAGAGACCCAGTACTTC. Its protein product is CASSIALARGHKETQYF.

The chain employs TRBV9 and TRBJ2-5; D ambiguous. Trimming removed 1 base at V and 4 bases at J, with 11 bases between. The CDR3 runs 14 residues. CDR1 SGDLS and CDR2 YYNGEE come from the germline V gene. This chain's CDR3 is CASSVIAGSETQYF. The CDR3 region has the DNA TGTGCCAGCAGCGTAATTGCCGGTTCAGAGACCCAGTACTTC.

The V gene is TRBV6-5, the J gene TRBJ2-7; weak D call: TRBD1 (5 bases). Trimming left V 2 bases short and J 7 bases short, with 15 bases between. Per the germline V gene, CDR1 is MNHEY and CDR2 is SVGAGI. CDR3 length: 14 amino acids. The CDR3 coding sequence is TGTGCCAGCAGTTACACCCGACAGCCCTGGGAGCAGTACTTC. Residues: CASSYTRQPWEQYF.

CDR3 DNA sequence: TGTGCCACCAGTGCGGGGTCGGGGTGGCAAGAGACCCAGTACTTC. Residues: CATSAGSGWQETQYF. This chain connects TRBV24-1 to TRBJ2-5; TRBD2 might be the D (5 bases). Trimming stripped 5 bases from V and 2 bases from J, with 14 bases between. The germline gives CDR1 KGHDR, CDR2 SFDVKD. The CDR3 has 15 amino acids.

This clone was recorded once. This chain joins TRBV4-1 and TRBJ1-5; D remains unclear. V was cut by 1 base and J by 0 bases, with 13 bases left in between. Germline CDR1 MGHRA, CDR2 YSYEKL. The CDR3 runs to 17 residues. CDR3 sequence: CASSQGVDYYSNQPQHF. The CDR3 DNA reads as TGCGCCAGCAGCCAAGGAGTGGACTATTATAGCAATCAGCCCCAGCATTTT.

CDR3 sequence: CASSLLRNSPLHF. For the CDR3, the DNA is TGTGCCAGCAGCTTATTGAGAAATTCACCCCTCCACTTT. This rearrangement joins TRBV11-3 to TRBJ1-6, with unresolved D. This CDR3 region has 13 residues. Germline values: CDR1 SGHNT, CDR2 YENEEA. Trimming took 2 bases from V and 7 from J, leaving 6 bases between them.

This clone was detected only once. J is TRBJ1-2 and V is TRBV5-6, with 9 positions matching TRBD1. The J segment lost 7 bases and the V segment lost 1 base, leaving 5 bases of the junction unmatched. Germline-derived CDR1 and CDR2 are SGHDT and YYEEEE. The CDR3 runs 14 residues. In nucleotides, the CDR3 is TGTGCCAGCAGCTTGAACACAGGGGGCTCTGGCTACACCTTC. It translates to CASSLNTGGSGYTF.

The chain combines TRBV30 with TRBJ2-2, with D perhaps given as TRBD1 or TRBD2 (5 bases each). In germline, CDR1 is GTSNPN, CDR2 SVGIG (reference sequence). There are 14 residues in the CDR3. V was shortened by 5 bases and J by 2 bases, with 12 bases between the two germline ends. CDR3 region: CAWGTKRNTGELFF. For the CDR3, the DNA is TGTGCCTGGGGGACCAAGCGAAACACCGGGGAGCTGTTTTTT.